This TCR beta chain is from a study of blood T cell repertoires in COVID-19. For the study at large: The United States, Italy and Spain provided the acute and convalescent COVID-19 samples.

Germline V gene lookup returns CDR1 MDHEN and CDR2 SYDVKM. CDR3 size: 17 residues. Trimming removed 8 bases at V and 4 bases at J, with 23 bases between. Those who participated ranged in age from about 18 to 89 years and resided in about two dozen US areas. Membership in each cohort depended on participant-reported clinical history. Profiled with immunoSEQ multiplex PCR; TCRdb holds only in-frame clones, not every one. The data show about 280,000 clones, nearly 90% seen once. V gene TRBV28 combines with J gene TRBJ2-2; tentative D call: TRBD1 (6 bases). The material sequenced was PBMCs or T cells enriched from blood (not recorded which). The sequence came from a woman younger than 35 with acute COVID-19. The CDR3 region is CASLLWGTRAVTGELFF. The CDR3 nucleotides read TGTGCCAGCCTACTGTGGGGGACAAGGGCCGTCACCGGGGAGCTGTTTTTT. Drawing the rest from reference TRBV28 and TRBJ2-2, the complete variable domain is DVKVTQSSRYLVKRTGEKVFLECVQDMDHENMFWYRQDPGLGLRLIYFSYDVKMKEKGDIPEGYSVSREKKERFSLILESASTNQTSMYLCASLLWGTRAVTGELFFGEGSRLTVL.